The 9 T cell receptor beta chains below come from one sample, sequenced in a study of T cells in Graves' hyperthyroidism and ophthalmopathy. The source material, RNA transcripts, was used to amplify TCR beta CDR3 regions. First-round RT-PCR targeting the TCR CDR3 was performed with the HTBI primer set. TCRdb reprocessed the multiplex PCR reads with MiXCR, giving one entry per CDR3 protein. Of around 380,000 distinct CDR3 sequences detected, roughly 13% appear once; the ten largest clones hold more than 20%. Source material: blood. The receptors originated from a man aged 25 to 45 with Graves' hyperthyroidism that later progressed to Graves' ophthalmopathy.

The rearrangement uses TRBV27 and TRBJ1-2, with 7 bases identical to TRBD1. This CDR3 is 13 amino acids long. V shed 6 bases, J shed 8 bases, and the junction held 9 bases outside the gene matches. In germline, CDR1 is MNHEY, CDR2 SMNVEV (reference sequence). CDR3 sequence (DNA): TGTGCCAGCAGCCCTGACAGGGCATTAGGCTACACCTTC. This sequence encodes CASSPDRALGYTF.

V is TRBV30 and J is TRBJ1-2; D is unclear. The ends were cut back, 3 bases at V and 5 bases at J, with 16 bases in the middle. Germline CDR1 is GTSNPN and CDR2 is SVGIG (reference sequence). This CDR3 has 14 amino acids. The CDR3 region is CAWRDKGCLYGYTF. The CDR3, as DNA: TGTGCCTGGAGAGACAAAGGATGCCTTTATGGCTACACCTTC.

The chain carries TRBV28 and TRBJ2-7, with 7 bases lining up with TRBD1. The V and J ends lost 3 bases and 5 bases, in that order; junction bases with no gene match: 4. CDR1 MDHEN and CDR2 SYDVKM come from the germline V gene. CDR3 length: 13 residues. The CDR3 sequence: CASSLTGSDEQYF. The CDR3 region has the DNA TGTGCCAGCAGTTTGACAGGGAGCGACGAGCAGTACTTC.

This clonotype occurred many times. The chain combines TRBV12-3 or TRBV12-4 with TRBJ1-2; TRBD1 matches 7 bases. This CDR3 comprises 14 residues. Unmatched junction bases numbered 5, after V lost 7 bases and J lost 0 bases. CDR3 region: CASTRDSPNYGYTF. The CDR3 region has the DNA TGTGCCAGCACCAGGGACAGCCCTAACTATGGCTACACCTTC.

The chain is built from TRBV4-1 and TRBJ1-1, with 8 bases lining up with TRBD1. The germline V gene has CDR1 MGHRA and CDR2 YSYEKL. The ends lost 3 bases at V and 3 bases at J; junction bases unmatched: 6. The CDR3 contains 15 residues. Here the CDR3 reads CASSHAGGLDTEAFF. The CDR3 bases are TGCGCCAGCAGCCACGCAGGGGGCCTGGACACTGAAGCTTTCTTT.

The rearrangement links TRBV28 to TRBJ2-1, with 7 positions matching TRBD2. Germline V CDR1 and CDR2: MDHEN, SYDVKM. The CDR3 runs to 15 residues. With 2 bases clipped from V and 8 bases from J, the junction kept 9 bases outside the gene matches. The CDR3 reads CASSLKFQRGDEQFF. The CDR3 DNA is TGTGCCAGCAGTTTAAAGTTTCAGCGGGGAGATGAGCAGTTCTTC.

This clonotype was found once. This clone may be a read error of a much larger clone one base away. The V call is TRBV7-9, the J call TRBJ1-2; D is unclear. V was pared by 4 bases and J by 6 bases, with 18 bases between. Germline V lookup: CDR1 SEHNR, CDR2 FQNEAQ (reference sequence). This CDR3 has 15 amino acids. CDR3 loop: CASSSSDLGIDGYTF. CDR3 nucleotide sequence: TGTGCCAGCAGCTCCTCCGATTTGGGAATCGATGGCTACACCTTC.

J is TRBJ1-2 and V is TRBV19; 10 positions match TRBD1. CDR3 length: 13 residues. CDR1 and CDR2 from the germline V gene are LNHDA and SQIVND (reference sequence). After removal of 10 bases from V and 2 bases from J, the junction contained 4 bases not matched to a gene. The CDR3 DNA reads as TGTGCCATTCAGGGACAGGGGAACTATGGCTACACCTTC. This encodes CAIQGQGNYGYTF.

This clonotype was detected ten times or more. The chain's CDR3 is CASRSGRAETQYF. CDR3 nucleotides: TGTGCCAGCAGGAGCGGGAGGGCGGAGACCCAGTACTTC. This rearrangement joins TRBV2 to TRBJ2-5, with TRBD2 identical over 10 bases. The CDR3 spans 13 residues. V shed 6 bases, J shed 5 bases, and the junction held 3 bases outside the gene matches. In germline, CDR1 is SNHLY, CDR2 FYNNEI.